The source of this T cell receptor (beta chain) is a study of T-cell memory formation after mild COVID-19. Study outcomes and limitations: Pre-infection memory harbored some responding clones, suggesting cross-reactive memory joined. The CD4+ clones that contracted clustered mainly within CM and EM, and the CD8+ clones concentrated in EMRA.

Germline lookup yields CDR1 MNHEY and CDR2 SVGAGI. Between the trimmed V and J ends, which lost 2 bases and 8 bases, there was a span of 15 bases. The CDR3 extends over 14 amino acids. Using constant-segment primers, 5'RACE produced TCR alpha and TCR beta cDNA libraries carrying sample barcodes and UMIs. TCRdb reanalysed the 5' RACE reads using MiXCR and keeps one entry per CDR3 protein. This table has approximately 560,000 distinct CDR3 sequences, around 16% appearing once. This clonotype was counted only a few times. Its antigen remains unknown. The clonotype comes from an adult woman who had mild COVID-19 (a few samples of this study predate the infection). Cell type and time point are not known. Sequenced input: PBMCs or a T cell subset sorted from them (not recorded which). The V gene is TRBV6-5, the J gene TRBJ1-2; D may be TRBD1 (5 bases). CDR3 bases: TGTGCCAGCAGTTACACCCGAAGCCGGGGGGGCTACACCTTC. Its protein product is CASSYTRSRGGYTF.